This T cell receptor (beta chain) was identified in a study of cytomegalovirus exposure and HLA in healthy donors. Findings of the study overall: Follow-up analysis later connected one missense variant in DCLRE1C with trimming of TCR beta V- and J-genes. Upon later analysis, HLA-associated TCR beta chains proved more clonally expanded than other, equally common chains. It was reportedly the case that the classifier diagnosed cytomegalovirus status with high specificity and sensitivity. Rates of TCR association differed by HLA locus in a later analysis, with DRB1 highest and HLA-C lowest.

A note on this clone: Its specificity is unknown.

V was clipped by 3 bases and J by 3 bases, with 11 bases between them. The CDR3 length is 14 residues. Germline CDR1 MNHEY, CDR2 SMNVEV (reference sequence). PCR primers comprised 60 Vbeta and 13 Jbeta primers. Measured with immunoSEQ multiplex PCR; TCRdb has only the in-frame clones, and not every one. Of 150,000 to 200,000 clones listed, around four fifths were seen once; the top ten hold less than 2%. Sequenced input: PBMCs. The sequence was collected from a man aged 35-49 years in good health and CMV-seropositive. The rearrangement joins TRBV27 to TRBJ1-1; the D gene is possibly TRBD1 (6 bases). CDR3 nucleotide sequence: TGTGCCAGCAGTTTTTCGGGGGGGCACACTGAAGCTTTCTTT. It encodes CASSFSGGHTEAFF.